A single TCR beta chain is shown here with its context. The antigen is unknown. The DNA is omitted, as the CDR3 cannot be located on it reliably, and the CDR3 follows TCRdb's listing. Termini included, the CDR3 measures 16 amino acids. Germline V CDR1 and CDR2: MNHEY, SMNVEV (reference sequence). Only in-frame clones appear in the TCRdb table, and some are missing; sequencing was by immunoSEQ multiplex PCR. The sample has about 11,000 clones, approximately 80% seen once. This sample was included in a study of follicular helper T cells after annual influenza vaccination. Notes on the study in general: ICOS+CD38+ cTfh clonality tracked population frequency, and its change tracked circulating plasmablast change.

This sequence joins TRBV27 and TRBJ1-2; TRBD1, the D gene given by the table, was not confirmed from the DNA. This TCR was recovered from an adult who received the influenza vaccine. Specimen: CXCR5- memory CD4+ T cells sorted from blood, collected 6 weeks after influenza vaccination. CDR3 region: CASSSSTGSGFYGYTF.